The clone carrying this TCR beta chain has just a few counts. Its specificity is unknown. Individual cDNA molecules were tagged with unique molecular identifiers, the study reported. TCRdb fed the 5' RACE reads into MiXCR, producing one record per CDR3 protein. The sample consists of 55,000 to 65,000 distinct CDR3 sequences, roughly 12% of them appearing once. This CDR3 region has 15 residues. V was shortened by 8 bases and J by 1 base, with 14 bases between the two germline ends. From germline, CDR1 is SNHLY and CDR2 FYNNEI. The sample comes from a study of early T cells in non-severe SARS-CoV-2 infection. About the research overall: Alpha and beta chains were unpaired, from unsorted whole-blood bulk RNA. Whole-study results and caveats: Reliance on VDJdb matching favored anti-spike CD8 responses; private and CD4 specificities were missed.

The receptor comes from an adult who was a healthcare worker with PCR-confirmed SARS-CoV-2 infection or an uninfected control (not recorded which). The specimen comprised whole blood, sampled at baseline. The J gene is TRBJ2-2, the V gene TRBV2, with D possibly being TRBD1 (6 bases). The CDR3 protein is CASEHGQKNTGELFF. DNA of the CDR3: TGTGCCAGCGAACATGGACAGAAGAACACCGGGGAGCTGTTTTTT.